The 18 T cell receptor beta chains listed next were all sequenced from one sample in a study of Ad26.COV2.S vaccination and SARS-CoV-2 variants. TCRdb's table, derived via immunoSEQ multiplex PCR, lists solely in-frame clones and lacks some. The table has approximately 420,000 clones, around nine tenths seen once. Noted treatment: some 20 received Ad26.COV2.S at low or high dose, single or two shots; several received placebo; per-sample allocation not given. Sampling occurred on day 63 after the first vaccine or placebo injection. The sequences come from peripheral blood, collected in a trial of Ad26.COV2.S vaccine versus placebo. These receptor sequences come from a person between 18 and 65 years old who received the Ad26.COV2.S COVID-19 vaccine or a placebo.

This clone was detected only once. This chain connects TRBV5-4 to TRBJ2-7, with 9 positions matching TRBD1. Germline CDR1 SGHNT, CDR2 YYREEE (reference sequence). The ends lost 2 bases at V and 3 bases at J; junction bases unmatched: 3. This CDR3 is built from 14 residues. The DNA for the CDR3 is TGTGCCAGCAGCTTCCCGGGACAGGGCTACGAGCAGTACTTC. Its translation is CASSFPGQGYEQYF.

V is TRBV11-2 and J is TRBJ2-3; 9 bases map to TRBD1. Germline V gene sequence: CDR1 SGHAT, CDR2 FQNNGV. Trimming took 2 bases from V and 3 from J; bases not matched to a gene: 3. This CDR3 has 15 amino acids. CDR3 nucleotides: TGTGCCAGCAGCTTAACAGGGGGCACGACAGATACGCAGTATTTT. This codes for CASSLTGGTTDTQYF. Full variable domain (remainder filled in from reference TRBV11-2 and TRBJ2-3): EAGVAQSPRYKIIEKRQSVAFWCNPISGHATLYWYQQILGQGPKLLIQFQNNGVVDDSQLPKDRFSAERLKGVDSTLKIQPAKLEDSAVYLCASSLTGGTTDTQYFGPGTRLTVL.

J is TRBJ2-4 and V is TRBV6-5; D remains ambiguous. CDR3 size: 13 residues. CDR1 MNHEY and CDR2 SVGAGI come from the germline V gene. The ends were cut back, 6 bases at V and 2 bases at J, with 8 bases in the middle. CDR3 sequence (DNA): TGTGCCAGCAGGCCGGGCTCCAAAAACATTCAGTACTTC. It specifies CASRPGSKNIQYF.

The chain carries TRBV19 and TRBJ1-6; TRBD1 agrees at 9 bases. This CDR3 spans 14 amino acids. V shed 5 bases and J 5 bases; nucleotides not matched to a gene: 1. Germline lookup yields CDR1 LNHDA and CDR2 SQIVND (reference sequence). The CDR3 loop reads CASSRQGDNSPLHF. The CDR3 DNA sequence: TGTGCCAGTAGTCGACAGGGGGATAATTCACCCCTCCACTTT.

In DNA form, the CDR3 reads TGTGCCAGCAGCTGGTACGGTACTGACCACTACAATGAGCAGTTCTTC. Protein product: CASSWYGTDHYNEQFF. This chain uses TRBV7-9 with TRBJ2-1, with D unclear. Germline CDR1 reads SEHNR; CDR2 reads FQNEAQ (reference sequence). The CDR3 has 16 amino acids. V lost 4 bases and J 3 bases, leaving 16 bases between the germline ends.

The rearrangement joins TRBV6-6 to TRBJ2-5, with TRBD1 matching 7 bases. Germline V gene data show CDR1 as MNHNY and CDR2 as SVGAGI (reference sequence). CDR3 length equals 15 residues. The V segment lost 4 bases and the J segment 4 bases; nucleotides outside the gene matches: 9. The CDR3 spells CASSSRDSHVETQYF. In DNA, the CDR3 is TGTGCCAGCAGTTCCCGGGACAGTCATGTAGAGACCCAGTACTTC.

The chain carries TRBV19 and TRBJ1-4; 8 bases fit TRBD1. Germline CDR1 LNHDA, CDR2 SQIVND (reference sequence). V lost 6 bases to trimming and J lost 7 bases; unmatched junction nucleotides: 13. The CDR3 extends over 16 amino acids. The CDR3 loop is CASSPYQGAQREKLFF. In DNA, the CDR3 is TGTGCCAGTAGCCCCTACCAGGGGGCTCAACGTGAAAAACTGTTTTTT.

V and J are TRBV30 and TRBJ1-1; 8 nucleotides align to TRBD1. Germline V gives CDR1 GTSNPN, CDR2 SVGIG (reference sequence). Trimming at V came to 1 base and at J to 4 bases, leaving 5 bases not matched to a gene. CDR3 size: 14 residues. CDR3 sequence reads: CAWSGGTGGTEAFF. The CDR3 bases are TGTGCCTGGAGTGGGGGGACAGGCGGCACTGAAGCTTTCTTT.

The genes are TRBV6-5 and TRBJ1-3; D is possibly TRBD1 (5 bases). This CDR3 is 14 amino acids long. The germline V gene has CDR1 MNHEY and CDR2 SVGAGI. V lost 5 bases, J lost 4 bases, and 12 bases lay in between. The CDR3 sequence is CASSTGGTGNTIYF. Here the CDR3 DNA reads TGTGCCAGCAGTACTGGAGGGACCGGAAACACCATATATTTT.

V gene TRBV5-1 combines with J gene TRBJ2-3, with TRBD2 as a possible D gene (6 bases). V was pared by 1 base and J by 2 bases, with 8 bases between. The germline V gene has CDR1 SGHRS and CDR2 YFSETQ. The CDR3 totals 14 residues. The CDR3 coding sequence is TGCGCCAGCAGCTTGAGACTAGTCACAGATACGCAGTATTTT. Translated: CASSLRLVTDTQYF.

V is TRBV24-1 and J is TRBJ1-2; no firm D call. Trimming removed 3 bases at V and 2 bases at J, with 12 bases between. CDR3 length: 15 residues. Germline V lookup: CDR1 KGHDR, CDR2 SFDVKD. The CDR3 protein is CATSDHWARNYGYTF. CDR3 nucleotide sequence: TGTGCCACCAGTGATCACTGGGCTAGGAACTATGGCTACACCTTC.

CDR3 in amino acids: CASNRASLKAFF. CDR3 bases: TGTGCCAGCAATCGAGCTAGTCTTAAAGCTTTCTTT. The V gene is TRBV28, the J gene TRBJ1-1; D is unclear. Germline CDR1 reads MDHEN; CDR2 reads SYDVKM. CDR3 size: 12 residues. The V gene lost 7 bases and the J gene lost 9 bases, with 15 bases spanning the gap.

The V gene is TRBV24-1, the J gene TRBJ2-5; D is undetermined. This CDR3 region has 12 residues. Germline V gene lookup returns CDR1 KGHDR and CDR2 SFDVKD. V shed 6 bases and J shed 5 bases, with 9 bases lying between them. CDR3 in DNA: TGTGCCACCAGTTCCCCCGGGGAGACCCAGTACTTC. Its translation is CATSSPGETQYF.

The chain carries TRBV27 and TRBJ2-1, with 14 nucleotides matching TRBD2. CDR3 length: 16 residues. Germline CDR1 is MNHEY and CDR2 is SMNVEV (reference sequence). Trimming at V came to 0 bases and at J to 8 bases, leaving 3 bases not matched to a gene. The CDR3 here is CASSLSTSGGAYEQFF. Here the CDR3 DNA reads TGTGCCAGCAGTTTATCGACTAGCGGGGGGGCATATGAGCAGTTCTTC.

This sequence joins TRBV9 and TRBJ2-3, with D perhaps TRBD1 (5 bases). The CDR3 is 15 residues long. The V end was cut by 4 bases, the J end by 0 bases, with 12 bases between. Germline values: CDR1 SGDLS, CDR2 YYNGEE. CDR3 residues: CASSKVGPSTDTQYF. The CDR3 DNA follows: TGTGCCAGCAGCAAGGTGGGGCCTAGCACAGATACGCAGTATTTT.

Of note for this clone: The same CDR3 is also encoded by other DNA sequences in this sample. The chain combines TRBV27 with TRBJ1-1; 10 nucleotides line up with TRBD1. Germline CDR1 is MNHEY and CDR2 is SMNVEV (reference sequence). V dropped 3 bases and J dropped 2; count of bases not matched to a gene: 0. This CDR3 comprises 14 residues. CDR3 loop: CASSLTGGNTEAFF. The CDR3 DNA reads TGTGCCAGCAGTTTGACAGGGGGCAACACTGAAGCTTTCTTT.

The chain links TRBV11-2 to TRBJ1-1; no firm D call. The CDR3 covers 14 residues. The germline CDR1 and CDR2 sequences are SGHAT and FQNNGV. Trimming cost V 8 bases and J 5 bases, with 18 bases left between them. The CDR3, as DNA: TGTGCCAGCGCCCCCGGCCGCTCTGGAACTGAAGCTTTCTTT. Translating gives CASAPGRSGTEAFF. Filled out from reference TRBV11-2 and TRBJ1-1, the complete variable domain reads EAGVAQSPRYKIIEKRQSVAFWCNPISGHATLYWYQQILGQGPKLLIQFQNNGVVDDSQLPKDRFSAERLKGVDSTLKIQPAKLEDSAVYLCASAPGRSGTEAFFGQGTRLTVV.

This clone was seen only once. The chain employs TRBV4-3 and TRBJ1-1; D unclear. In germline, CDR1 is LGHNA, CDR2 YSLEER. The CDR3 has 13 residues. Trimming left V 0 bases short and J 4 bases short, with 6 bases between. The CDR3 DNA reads TGCGCCAGCAGCCAAGATTGGACCACTGAAGCTTTCTTT. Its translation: CASSQDWTTEAFF.